One sample yielded the 8 T cell receptor beta chains listed below, sequenced in a study of cytomegalovirus exposure and HLA in healthy donors. Here immunoSEQ multiplex PCR was the method, and the copy in TCRdb shows in-frame clones only, minus some. This sample has 190,000 or so clones, with 65% to 85% found just once. The specimen was PBMCs. The source of these receptors is a woman under 30 in good health and CMV-seropositive.

The chain has TRBV6-6 and TRBJ1-2; 9 bases are shared with TRBD1. Germline V lookup: CDR1 MNHNY, CDR2 SVGAGI (reference sequence). Trimming took 5 bases from V and 5 from J; bases not matched to a gene: 6. There are 14 residues in the CDR3. CDR3 sequence (DNA): TGTGCCAGCAGTCAAACCGGGACAGGGTATGGCTACACCTTC. It translates to CASSQTGTGYGYTF.

The chain links TRBV6-1 to TRBJ2-2; a possible D gene is TRBD1 (6 bases). Between the trimmed V and J ends, which lost 2 bases and 7 bases, there was a span of 11 bases. CDR3 size: 14 residues. Germline V gene data show CDR1 as MNHNS and CDR2 as SASEGT. As DNA, the CDR3 is TGTGCCAGCAGTGAATCACAGGGAGTCGGGGAGCTGTTTTTT. Protein sequence: CASSESQGVGELFF.

The chain has TRBV5-4 and TRBJ2-1; TRBD1 agrees at 7 bases. There are 13 residues in the CDR3. The V gene end was trimmed by 4 bases and the J gene end by 6 bases; junction bases not matched to a gene: 4. CDR1 and CDR2 (germline): SGHNT, YYREEE (reference sequence). The CDR3 DNA follows: TGTGCCAGCAGCGTGACAGGGCGCAATGAGCAGTTCTTC. Translating gives CASSVTGRNEQFF.

This clone has just a few counts. The chain has TRBV25-1 and TRBJ1-2; the D gene is possibly TRBD1 (5 bases). The CDR3 is 13 residues long. Germline V CDR1 and CDR2: MGHDK, SYGVNS. The V end lost 4 bases, the J end lost 9 bases, and 15 bases lay between the germline ends. CDR3: CASSGDSRRSYTF. In DNA, the CDR3 is TGTGCCAGCAGTGGAGACAGCAGACGGAGCTACACCTTC.

The V and J genes are TRBV5-5 and TRBJ2-5; TRBD2 matches 9 bases. The CDR3 is 15 residues long. Unmatched junction bases numbered 5, after V lost 3 bases and J lost 2 bases. The V gene's germline CDR1 is SGHKS and CDR2 YYEKEE (reference sequence). For the CDR3, the DNA is TGTGCCAGCAGCTCAAGGACTAGCGTTCAAGAGACCCAGTACTTC. Protein: CASSSRTSVQETQYF.

The gene calls are TRBV5-4 and TRBJ1-3; the D is unclear. This CDR3 spans 16 amino acids. Between the trimmed V and J ends, which lost 7 bases and 0 bases, there was a span of 17 bases. CDR1 and CDR2 (germline): SGHNT, YYREEE (reference sequence). The CDR3 is CASAPGGQFSGNTIYF. The CDR3 bases are TGTGCCAGCGCGCCCGGCGGCCAATTCTCTGGAAACACCATATATTTT.

About this clone: The CDR3 carries no conserved terminal phenylalanine or tryptophan, so it likely arises from a read error. The DNA is omitted, as the CDR3 cannot be located on it reliably, and the CDR3 follows TCRdb's listing. V and J are TRBV7-3 and TRBJ1-6; the table's D gene call, TRBD1, was not cross checked with the DNA. The length of the CDR3 is 11 amino acids, counting both ends. Germline V CDR1 and CDR2: SGHTA, FQGTGA. The CDR3: CASSTQPTGRS.

This chain uses TRBV9 with TRBJ2-7; 10 nucleotides match TRBD2. In germline, CDR1 is SGDLS, CDR2 YYNGEE. The CDR3 extends over 14 amino acids. V was clipped by 4 bases and J by 7 bases; unmatched bases: 8. Written as DNA, the CDR3 is TGTGCCAGCAGCCTTAGCGGGGGGTCCATAGAGCAGTACTTC. Encoded protein: CASSLSGGSIEQYF.